These 17 T cell receptor beta chains came from one sample sequenced in a study of early T cells in non-severe SARS-CoV-2 infection. TCRdb redid the calling of the 5' RACE reads with MiXCR, one entry per CDR3 protein. The repertoire holds about 38,000 distinct CDR3 sequences, with about 5% as singletons. The sample consisted of whole blood. These TCRs come from an adult who was a healthcare worker with PCR-confirmed SARS-CoV-2 infection or an uninfected control (not recorded which).

This clonotype has a count of ten or more. The gene calls are TRBV27 and TRBJ2-1, with a tentative D call TRBD1 (5 bases). This CDR3 spans 13 amino acids. Germline V gene sequence: CDR1 MNHEY, CDR2 SMNVEV (reference sequence). V was trimmed by 6 bases and J by 2 bases, leaving 8 bases between them. The CDR3 sequence is CASRQEPYNEQFF. CDR3 DNA: TGTGCCAGCAGACAGGAGCCCTACAATGAGCAGTTCTTC.

This clonotype appeared many times. The chain recombines TRBV6-6 with TRBJ2-5; TRBD1 is a possible D gene (5 bases). The length of the CDR3 is 17 residues. V gave up 1 base and J gave up 1 base, with 16 bases separating them. Germline CDR1 reads MNHNY; CDR2 reads SVGAGI (reference sequence). CDR3 nucleotide sequence: TGTGCCAGCAGTTACTTCCTTGGGGAAGGGGCCCAAGAGACCCAGTACTTC. Its protein is CASSYFLGEGAQETQYF.

This clonotype was seen many times. The V gene is TRBV7-2, the J gene TRBJ2-5; TRBD2 agrees at 8 bases. V dropped 7 bases and J dropped 5; count of bases not matched to a gene: 6. Germline loops: CDR1 SGHTA, CDR2 FQGNSA. The CDR3 has 13 amino acids. The CDR3 DNA reads as TGTGCCAGCACGGGGGGGAATAGCGAGACCCAGTACTTC. Protein sequence: CASTGGNSETQYF. Variable domain in full (rest from reference TRBV7-2 and TRBJ2-5): GAGVSQSPSNKVTEKGKDVELRCDPISGHTALYWYRQSLGQGLEFLIYFQGNSAPDKSGLPSDRFSAERTGGSVSTLTIQRTQQEDSAVYLCASTGGNSETQYFGPGTRLLVL.

This clonotype was seen at least ten times. The V call is TRBV7-9, the J call TRBJ1-1; possible D gene TRBD1, 5 bases. The CDR3 is 15 amino acids. The germline gives CDR1 SEHNR, CDR2 FQNEAQ (reference sequence). Trimming shortened V by 1 base and J by 1 base, and 10 bases separated the two germline ends. The CDR3 sequence: CASSLEQGRNTEAFF. The DNA of the CDR3 is TGTGCCAGCAGCTTAGAGCAGGGTCGGAACACTGAAGCTTTCTTT. Full variable domain (missing parts from reference TRBV7-9 and TRBJ1-1): DTGVSQNPRHKITKRGQNVTFRCDPISEHNRLYWYRQTLGQGPEFLTYFQNEAQLEKSRLLSDRFSAERPKGSFSTLEIQRTEQGDSAMYLCASSLEQGRNTEAFFGQGTRLTVV.

This clonotype was seen ten or more times. V gene TRBV12-3 or TRBV12-4 combines with J gene TRBJ2-7; 7 positions match TRBD1. V lost 3 bases, J lost 4 bases, and 0 bases stayed unmatched. This CDR3 is 12 amino acids long. The CDR3: CASSFRGYEQYF. The CDR3 DNA is TGTGCCAGCAGTTTCAGGGGGTACGAGCAGTACTTC.

This clonotype was seen many times. At one of its ends the junction is not consistent with the germline gene, which may arise from a read error. The chain couples TRBV10-3 to TRBJ2-1; D is undetermined. The germline V gene encodes CDR1 ENHRY and CDR2 SYGVKD. The CDR3 runs to 10 residues. DNA of the CDR3: TGTGCCATCGGTGACAATGAGCAGTTCTTC. It translates to CAIGDNEQFF.

This clonotype was recorded many times. The chain has TRBV15 and TRBJ1-1, with a tentative D call TRBD1 (6 bases). With 6 bases removed from V and 7 bases from J, the gap between germline ends came to 15 bases. The CDR3 covers 13 residues. Germline CDR1 and CDR2: LNHNV and YYDKDF (reference sequence). The CDR3 sequence is CATRGAGRGEAFF. DNA for the CDR3: TGTGCCACCAGGGGGGCCGGCAGGGGTGAAGCTTTCTTT. Drawing the rest from reference TRBV15 and TRBJ1-1, the complete variable domain is DAMVIQNPRYQVTQFGKPVTLSCSQTLNHNVMYWYQQKSSQAPKLLFHYYDKDFNNEADTPDNFQSRRPNTSFCFLDIRSPGLGDTAMYLCATRGAGRGEAFFGQGTRLTVV.

There are many counts of this clonotype. This chain links TRBV7-3 with TRBJ1-1; D ambiguous. Germline assignment: CDR1 SGHTA and CDR2 FQGTGA. The CDR3 covers 13 residues. V dropped 5 bases and J dropped 0 bases, with 7 bases sitting between them. This CDR3 is CASSDAMNTEAFF. Here the CDR3 DNA reads TGTGCCAGCAGCGACGCAATGAACACTGAAGCTTTCTTT.

The table lists this clonotype with a few counts. V usage is TRBV29-1 and J usage is TRBJ1-2; D gene ambiguous. The CDR3 runs 10 residues. V lost 0 bases, J lost 8 bases, and 4 bases lay in between. The germline V gene has CDR1 SQVTM and CDR2 ANQGSEA. The CDR3 DNA sequence: TGCAGCGTTGAAGACAGCGGCTACACCTTC. This translates into CSVEDSGYTF.

There are many counts of this clonotype. The chain carries TRBV5-1 and TRBJ2-2; unclear D gene. Per the germline V gene, CDR1 is SGHRS and CDR2 is YFSETQ. Trimming cost V 4 bases and J 4 bases, with 14 bases left between them. This CDR3 spans 15 amino acids. The CDR3 loop is CASSIQASGTGELFF. The CDR3, as DNA: TGCGCCAGCAGCATCCAGGCGAGTGGCACCGGGGAGCTGTTTTTT.

This clonotype was counted at least ten times. V and J are TRBV5-1 and TRBJ1-6; no reliable D call. The CDR3 is 14 amino acids. Germline V gives CDR1 SGHRS, CDR2 YFSETQ. The ends were cut back, 4 bases at V and 6 bases at J, with 11 bases in the middle. The CDR3 region is CASSLTDSNSPLHF. The DNA of the CDR3 is TGCGCCAGCAGCCTGACTGACTCTAATTCACCCCTCCACTTT.

This clonotype was recorded many times. CDR3 nucleotide sequence: TGCAGCGTTGAGAGTTGGGCGGGGGGACAAGAGACCCAGTACTTC. Its translation: CSVESWAGGQETQYF. This sequence joins TRBV29-1 and TRBJ2-5; 8 nucleotides line up with TRBD2. In germline, CDR1 is SQVTM, CDR2 ANQGSEA. The V and J ends lost 3 bases and 2 bases, in that order; junction bases with no gene match: 8. This CDR3 comprises 15 residues.

This clonotype appeared many times. This rearrangement joins TRBV7-9 to TRBJ1-5; 11 bases map to TRBD1. Looked up from germline, CDR1 is SEHNR and CDR2 is FQNEAQ (reference sequence). The CDR3 contains 15 residues. The CDR3 nucleotides are TGTGCAACCGGGACAGGGGGTGATAGCAATCAGCCCCAGCATTTT. Translation: CATGTGGDSNQPQHF.

The chain carries TRBV27 and TRBJ2-3, with D unclear. Deletions cut 6 bases from V and 11 bases from J, with 18 bases between. Germline CDR1 is MNHEY and CDR2 is SMNVEV (reference sequence). The CDR3 spans 13 residues. The DNA of the CDR3 is TGTGCCAGCAGCTACCCCCTCAACGGCAGGCAGTATTTT. The encoded protein is CASSYPLNGRQYF.

This chain uses TRBV7-9 with TRBJ2-1; perhaps TRBD1 as D (5 bases). The V gene's germline CDR1 is SEHNR and CDR2 FQNEAQ (reference sequence). The CDR3 loop spans 15 amino acids. Trimming removed 0 bases at V and 12 bases at J, with 18 bases between. The CDR3 protein is CASSLAPIRGVGQFF. The CDR3 coding sequence is TGTGCCAGCAGCTTAGCCCCCATTAGGGGCGTGGGGCAGTTCTTC.

The table lists this clonotype with a few counts. The chain recombines TRBV6-2 or TRBV6-3 with TRBJ1-1; D call uncertain. Trimming removed 0 bases from V and 8 bases from J, with 16 bases in between. The CDR3 has 15 amino acids. Germline V gene data show CDR1 as MNHEY and CDR2 as SVGEGT. DNA of the CDR3: TGTGCCAGCAGTTACTCACCTTGGCAGGATAGAGAAGCTTTCTTT. Its protein is CASSYSPWQDREAFF.

This clonotype showed up many times. This sequence joins TRBV10-3 and TRBJ2-1; possible D gene TRBD1, 5 bases. V lost 2 bases, J lost 9 bases, and 14 bases lay in between. Germline V gene sequence: CDR1 ENHRY, CDR2 SYGVKD. The CDR3 runs to 14 residues. CDR3 residues: CAISERSLRGEQFF. In nucleotides, the CDR3 is TGTGCCATCAGTGAGAGGTCTCTTAGGGGTGAGCAGTTCTTC.